Here is one T cell receptor beta chain with its context. The length of the CDR3 is 12 residues. V was shortened by 0 bases and J by 8 bases, with 4 bases between the two germline ends. The germline V gene encodes CDR1 SGHAT and CDR2 FQNNGV. The data belong to a study of control samples from healthy donors and cancer patients. Only in-frame clones appear in the TCRdb table, and some are missing; sequencing was by immunoSEQ multiplex PCR. The sample lists 100,000 to 150,000 clones, around nine tenths occurring once. This sequence joins TRBV11-2 and TRBJ1-4, with D uncertain. This clonotype originated in a man between 18 and 29 years old in good health. Sample: blood. The CDR3 spells CASSLESEKLFF. In DNA, the CDR3 is TGTGCCAGCAGCTTAGAAAGCGAAAAACTGTTTTTT.